The 18 T cell receptor beta chains reported below all come from one sample, sequenced in a study of cytomegalovirus exposure and HLA in healthy donors. 60 Vbeta and 13 Jbeta primers were used in PCR. The data were produced by immunoSEQ multiplex PCR, yet TCRdb's version contains in-frame clones alone and is incomplete. Among about 220,000 clones listed, over 65% were seen once. Sequenced input: PBMCs. These receptors were obtained from a man younger than 35 in good health and CMV-seronegative.

The rearrangement uses TRBV10-3 and TRBJ2-2, with 8 bases that match TRBD1. The CDR3 is 15 residues long. Germline CDR1 reads ENHRY; CDR2 reads SYGVKD. V lost 5 bases and J lost 4; bases outside the gene matches: 6. CDR3 protein: CAISQLRGLTGELFF. For the CDR3, the DNA is TGTGCCATCAGTCAACTCAGGGGGCTCACCGGGGAGCTGTTTTTT.

The chain joins TRBV18 to TRBJ2-3; the D is unclear. Germline loops: CDR1 KGHSH, CDR2 LQKENI. The V gene lost 4 bases and the J gene lost 0 bases, with 8 bases spanning the gap. CDR3 size: 14 residues. The CDR3 bases are TGTGCCAGCTCACTTCTCTTCAGCACAGATACGCAGTATTTT. The encoded protein is CASSLLFSTDTQYF.

This clone has just a few counts. The J gene is TRBJ2-7, the V gene TRBV6-1; possible D gene TRBD1, 6 bases. This CDR3 region has 14 residues. Looked up from germline, CDR1 is MNHNS and CDR2 is SASEGT. V was trimmed by 6 bases and J by 0 bases, leaving 12 bases between them. CDR3 region: CASRAGVGSYEQYF. As DNA, the CDR3 is TGTGCCAGCAGGGCAGGGGTGGGCTCCTACGAGCAGTACTTC.

This clone was picked up one time. The CDR3 loop reads CAWDEITEAFF. CDR3 nucleotide sequence: TGTGCCTGGGATGAGATCACTGAAGCTTTCTTT. The V and J genes are TRBV30 and TRBJ1-1; D unresolved. Trimming cost V 5 bases and J 4 bases, with 8 bases left between them. Germline CDR1 and CDR2: GTSNPN and SVGIG (reference sequence). This CDR3 region has 11 residues.

In DNA form, the CDR3 reads TGTGCCAGCAATGGCGCGGGCCGAAGCTCCTACAATGAGCAGTTCTTC. As protein: CASNGAGRSSYNEQFF. The J gene is TRBJ2-1, the V gene TRBV6-6; D is perhaps TRBD2 (5 bases). This CDR3 spans 16 amino acids. The V gene's germline CDR1 is MNHNY and CDR2 SVGAGI (reference sequence). Between the trimmed V and J ends, which lost 7 bases and 0 bases, there was a span of 16 bases.

The V and J genes are TRBV28 and TRBJ1-1; possibly TRBD1 for D (5 bases). Germline CDR1 reads MDHEN; CDR2 reads SYDVKM. The CDR3 has 14 residues. V lost 7 bases and J lost 2, with 14 bases in between. The CDR3 here is CASTLAGDNTEAFF. For the CDR3, the DNA is TGTGCCAGCACACTGGCGGGGGATAACACTGAAGCTTTCTTT.

This clone came up once. The chain recombines TRBV21-1 with TRBJ1-3; the D call TRBD1 from the table was never checked on the DNA. TRBV21-1 is reported as a pseudogene. This CDR3 region has 14 residues. The CDR3 region is CASSKGDSGNTIYF. The CDR3 coding sequence is TGTGCCAGCAGCAAAGGGGACAGTGGTAACACCATATATTTT.

This chain uses TRBV28 with TRBJ1-5; D is undetermined. Germline V gene lookup returns CDR1 MDHEN and CDR2 SYDVKM. CDR3 length equals 14 residues. The ends were cut back, 7 bases at V and 0 bases at J, with 10 bases in the middle. CDR3 region: CASMERPSNQPQHF. Written as DNA, the CDR3 is TGTGCCAGCATGGAGAGGCCTAGCAATCAGCCCCAGCATTTT.

This clone appeared a few times. The genes are TRBV30 and TRBJ2-3, with 11 bases aligning to TRBD2. Trimming took 0 bases from V and 0 from J; bases not matched to a gene: 2. Germline lookup yields CDR1 GTSNPN and CDR2 SVGIG (reference sequence). This CDR3 has 16 residues. The CDR3: CAWSVGTSGSTDTQYF. The DNA of the CDR3 is TGTGCCTGGAGTGTGGGGACTAGCGGTAGCACAGATACGCAGTATTTT. Full variable domain (outside the CDR3, taken from reference TRBV30 and TRBJ2-3): SQTIHQWPATLVQPVGSPLSLECTVEGTSNPNLYWYRQAAGRGLQLLFYSVGIGQISSEVPQNLSASRPQDRQFILSSKKLLLSDSGFYLCAWSVGTSGSTDTQYFGPGTRLTVL.

V gene TRBV10-1 combines with J gene TRBJ1-1; no reliable D call. Germline V CDR1 and CDR2: WNHNN, SYGVQD (reference sequence). Trimming took 5 bases from V and 0 from J, leaving 7 bases between them. This CDR3 comprises 13 residues. CDR3: CASSYTLNTEAFF. The CDR3 DNA is TGCGCCAGCAGTTACACCTTGAACACTGAAGCTTTCTTT.

The chain recombines TRBV2 with TRBJ2-7; TRBD2 agrees at 10 bases. The CDR3 is made up of 15 amino acids. CDR1 and CDR2 (germline): SNHLY, FYNNEI. The V gene end was trimmed by 4 bases and the J gene end by 7 bases; junction bases not matched to a gene: 10. For the CDR3, the DNA is TGTGCCAGCAGTGCCCGGACTAGCGGACGCCTGGAGCAGTACTTC. It is translated as CASSARTSGRLEQYF.

The count of this clone is one. The chain carries TRBV19 and TRBJ2-7; 7 bases map to TRBD1. Germline assignment: CDR1 LNHDA and CDR2 SQIVND (reference sequence). The CDR3 extends over 14 amino acids. Trimming took 7 bases from V and 1 from J; bases not matched to a gene: 7. The CDR3 protein is CASTDTGASYEQYF. CDR3 DNA: TGTGCCAGTACAGACACAGGGGCTTCCTACGAGCAGTACTTC. Full variable domain (missing parts from reference TRBV19 and TRBJ2-7): DGGITQSPKYLFRKEGQNVTLSCEQNLNHDAMYWYRQDPGQGLRLIYYSQIVNDFQKGDIAEGYSVSREKKESFPLTVTSAQKNPTAFYLCASTDTGASYEQYFGPGTRLTVT.

The genes are TRBV28 and TRBJ1-5, with 10 bases matching TRBD1. The V gene's germline CDR1 is MDHEN and CDR2 SYDVKM. V shed 4 bases and J 2 bases; nucleotides not matched to a gene: 2. The CDR3 is made up of 15 amino acids. CDR3 DNA: TGTGCCAGCAGTTCCGGGACAGGGGGCAATCAGCCCCAGCATTTT. This codes for CASSSGTGGNQPQHF.

The V call is TRBV5-1, the J call TRBJ2-7; 8 nucleotides match TRBD1. Germline V CDR1 and CDR2: SGHRS, YFSETQ. The CDR3 totals 17 residues. V trimming: 3 bases; J trimming: 3 bases; junction bases outside the gene matches: 14. CDR3 coding DNA: TGCGCCAGCAGCTGGGCGGACAGGGTAAAGGAAGACTACGAGCAGTACTTC. Translation: CASSWADRVKEDYEQYF.

The V call is TRBV5-1, the J call TRBJ2-1; D perhaps matches TRBD2 (7 bases). CDR3 length equals 14 residues. From germline, CDR1 is SGHRS and CDR2 YFSETQ. The germline V and J ends were trimmed by 2 bases and 4 bases, with 10 bases remaining between them. CDR3 DNA sequence: TGCGCCAGCAGCTTCGGGGGGCCATACAATGAGCAGTTCTTC. Translating it yields CASSFGGPYNEQFF.

This chain uses TRBV27 with TRBJ2-2, with no clear D. CDR1 and CDR2 from the germline V gene are MNHEY and SMNVEV (reference sequence). Trimming removed 2 bases at V and 7 bases at J, with 8 bases between. CDR3 length: 13 amino acids. The CDR3 protein is CASSLRRNGELFF. The CDR3 DNA sequence: TGTGCCAGCAGTTTACGGAGAAACGGGGAGCTGTTTTTT.

The CDR3 DNA reads as TGTGCTAGCCACCAGGGGGGAACCGCCAATGAGCAGTTCTTC. Translating it yields CASHQGGTANEQFF. This rearrangement joins TRBV12-5 to TRBJ2-1, with D possibly being TRBD1 (7 bases). Germline V gene data show CDR1 as LGHNT and CDR2 as FRNRAP. V was shortened by 9 bases and J by 6 bases, with 18 bases between the two germline ends. This CDR3 has 14 amino acids. Together with reference TRBV12-5 and TRBJ2-1, the CDR3 gives the full variable domain: DARVTQTPRHKVTEMGQEVTMRCQPILGHNTVFWYRQTMMQGLELLAYFRNRAPLDDSGMPKDRFSAEMPDATLATLKIQPSEPRDSAVYFCASHQGGTANEQFFGPGTRLTVL.

Here the CDR3 reads CASSESGTGLGYGYTF. Written as DNA, the CDR3 is TGTGCCAGCAGTGAAAGTGGGACAGGGTTGGGCTATGGCTACACCTTC. The chain recombines TRBV6-1 with TRBJ1-2, with 9 bases identical to TRBD1. V shed 2 bases, J shed 4 bases, and the junction held 8 bases outside the gene matches. This CDR3 has 16 amino acids. CDR1 MNHNS and CDR2 SASEGT come from the germline V gene.